Included here is one T cell receptor beta chain sequence, with context. Its antigen is not known. The sample comes from a study of Ad26.COV2.S vaccination and SARS-CoV-2 variants. Study as a whole: Donor joined the COV1001 Ad26.COV2.S trial arm. Intramuscular Ad26.COV2.S at 5x10^10 or 1x10^11 viral particles.

Noted treatment: over 15 received Ad26.COV2.S at low or high dose, single or two shots; 5 received placebo; per-sample allocation not given. Sampling occurred on day 63 after the first vaccine or placebo injection. Donor was an adult aged 18-55 years in Boston. Study observations and caveats: Vaccinated individuals (as opposed to placebo recipients) had higher spike-specific TCR breadth.

The CDR3 consists of 14 residues. Between the trimmed V and J ends, which lost 5 bases and 12 bases, there was a span of 22 bases. Germline CDR1 SGHTA, CDR2 FQGTGA. Sequencing was performed with immunoSEQ multiplex PCR; in TCRdb, only in-frame clones are kept and a portion is missing. Here the sample spans around 300,000 clones, roughly 90% being singletons. The receptor was derived from a person between 18 and 60 years old who received the Ad26.COV2.S COVID-19 vaccine or a placebo. The sequencing here drew on peripheral blood, taken in a trial of Ad26.COV2.S vaccine versus placebo. The chain carries TRBV7-3 and TRBJ1-2; tentative D call: TRBD1 (5 bases). For the CDR3, the DNA is TGTGCCAGCAGCCCAAATGGGGGGGGACCTGTGGACACCTTC. As protein: CASSPNGGGPVDTF.